This T cell receptor beta chain was sequenced for a study of T cell changes during pregnancy in multiple sclerosis. The CDR3 extends over 13 amino acids. V was clipped by 6 bases and J by 5 bases, with 13 bases between them. The germline V gene encodes CDR1 SNHLY and CDR2 FYNNEI. Clones were read by immunoSEQ multiplex PCR, and TCRdb kept only the in-frame ones, dropping some. The sample carries 52,000 or so clones, 90% recorded once. This clone was recorded a few times. The source material was CD4+ T cells from peripheral blood mononuclear cells, sampled in the first trimester of pregnancy. The chain has TRBV2 and TRBJ1-2; maybe TRBD1 (5 bases). The source is a female donor with multiple sclerosis, enrolled in a pregnancy study. For the CDR3, the DNA is TGTGCCAGCAGCGTAGACAGCCTTTATGGCTACACCTTC. It encodes CASSVDSLYGYTF.